The subject of this entry is one T cell receptor (beta chain). The antigen remains undetermined. The sample is drawn from a study of identical twins. Unique molecular identifiers were in the cDNA, with template-switch universal primer binding. TCRdb reanalysed the 5' RACE reads using MiXCR and keeps one entry per CDR3 protein. The sample gives approximately 590,000 distinct CDR3 sequences, more than 9% of which show up once; roughly 3% is in the top ten. Overall study results and limits: When twins shared out-of-frame alpha sequences, those sequences had excess low generation probability.

From germline, CDR1 is GTSNPN and CDR2 SVGIG (reference sequence). V was pared by 3 bases and J by 7 bases, with 12 bases of the junction left unmatched. The CDR3 has 15 residues. These data are also associated with another study on yellow fever vaccine responses in identical twins.

The chain uses TRBV30 and TRBJ2-1; TRBD2 matches at 7 bases. The sequenced material came from PBMCs. The source of this sequence is a woman younger than 30 in good health. The CDR3 protein is CAWSEGGSGRNEQFF. The CDR3 nucleotides read TGTGCCTGGAGCGAAGGCGGGAGTGGGCGGAATGAGCAGTTCTTC.